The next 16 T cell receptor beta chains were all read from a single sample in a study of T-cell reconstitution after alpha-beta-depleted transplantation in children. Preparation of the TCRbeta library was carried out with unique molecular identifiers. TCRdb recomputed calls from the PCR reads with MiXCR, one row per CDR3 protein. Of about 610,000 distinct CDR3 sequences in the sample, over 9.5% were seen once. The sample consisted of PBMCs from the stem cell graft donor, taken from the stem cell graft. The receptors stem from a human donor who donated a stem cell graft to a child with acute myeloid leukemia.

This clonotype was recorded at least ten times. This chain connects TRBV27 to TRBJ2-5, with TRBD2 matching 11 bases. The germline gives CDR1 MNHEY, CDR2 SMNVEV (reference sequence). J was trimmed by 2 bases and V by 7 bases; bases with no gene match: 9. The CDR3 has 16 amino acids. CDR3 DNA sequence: TGTGCCAGCAAAGGGACTAGCGGATCACTACAAGAGACCCAGTACTTC. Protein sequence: CASKGTSGSLQETQYF.

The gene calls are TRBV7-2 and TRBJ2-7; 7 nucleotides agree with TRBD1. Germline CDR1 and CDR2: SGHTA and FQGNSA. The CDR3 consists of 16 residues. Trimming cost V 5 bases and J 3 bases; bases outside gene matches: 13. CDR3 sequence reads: CASSRKPGQTYYEQYF. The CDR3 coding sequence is TGTGCCAGCAGCCGCAAACCGGGACAGACCTACTACGAGCAGTACTTC.

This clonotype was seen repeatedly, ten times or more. CDR3 nucleotides: TGTGCCAGCAGCACCCGGGCTAGCGGGAGCCTTTACGAGCAGTACTTC. Translation gives CASSTRASGSLYEQYF. The chain is built from TRBV7-2 and TRBJ2-7; 10 bases map to TRBD2. Losses at the gene ends were 5 bases for V and 4 bases for J; bases not matched to a gene: 11. CDR1 and CDR2 (germline): SGHTA, FQGNSA. This CDR3 contains 16 residues.

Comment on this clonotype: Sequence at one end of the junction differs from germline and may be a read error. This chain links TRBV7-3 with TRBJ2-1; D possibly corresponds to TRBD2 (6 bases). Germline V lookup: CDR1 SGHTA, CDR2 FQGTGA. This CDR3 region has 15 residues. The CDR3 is CASSLGFIGGGLPIF. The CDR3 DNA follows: TGTGCCAGCAGCTTAGGGTTTATTGGGGGAGGCCTACCGATCTTC.

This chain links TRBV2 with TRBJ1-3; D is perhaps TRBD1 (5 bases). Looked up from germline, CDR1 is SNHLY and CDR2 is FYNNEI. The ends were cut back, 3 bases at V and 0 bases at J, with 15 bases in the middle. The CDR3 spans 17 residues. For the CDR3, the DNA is TGTGCCAGCAGTGACAGGACAATCGGAGGCTCTGGAAACACCATATATTTT. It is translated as CASSDRTIGGSGNTIYF.

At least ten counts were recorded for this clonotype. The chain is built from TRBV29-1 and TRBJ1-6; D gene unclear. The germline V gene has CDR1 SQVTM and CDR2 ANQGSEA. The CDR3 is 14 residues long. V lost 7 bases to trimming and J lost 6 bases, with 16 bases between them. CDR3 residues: CSAQGYPSNSPLHF. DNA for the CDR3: TGCAGCGCCCAAGGATACCCTTCTAATTCACCCCTCCACTTT.

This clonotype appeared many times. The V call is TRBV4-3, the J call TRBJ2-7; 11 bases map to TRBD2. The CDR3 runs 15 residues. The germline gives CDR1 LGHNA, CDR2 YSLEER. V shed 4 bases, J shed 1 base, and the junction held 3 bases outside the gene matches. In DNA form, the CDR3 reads TGCGCCAGCAGCCTTCGACTAGCGGGATCCTACGAGCAGTACTTC. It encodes CASSLRLAGSYEQYF.

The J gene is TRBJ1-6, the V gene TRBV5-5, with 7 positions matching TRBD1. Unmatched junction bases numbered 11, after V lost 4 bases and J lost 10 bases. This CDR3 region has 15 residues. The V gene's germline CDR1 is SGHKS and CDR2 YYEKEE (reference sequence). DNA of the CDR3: TGTGCCAGCAGCGGACTCCGACAGGGTGACTCACCCCTCCACTTT. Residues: CASSGLRQGDSPLHF. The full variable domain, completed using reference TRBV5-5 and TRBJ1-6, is DAGVTQSPTHLIKTRGQQVTLRCSPISGHKSVSWYQQVLGQGPQFIFQYYEKEERGRGNFPDRFSARQFPNYSSELNVNALLLGDSALYLCASSGLRQGDSPLHFGNGTRLTVT.

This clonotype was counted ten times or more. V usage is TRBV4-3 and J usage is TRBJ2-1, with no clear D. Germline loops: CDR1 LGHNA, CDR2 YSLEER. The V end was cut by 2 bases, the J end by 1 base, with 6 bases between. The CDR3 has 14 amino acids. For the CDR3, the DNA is TGCGCCAGCAGCCAATATTCTTCCTACAATGAGCAGTTCTTC. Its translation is CASSQYSSYNEQFF.

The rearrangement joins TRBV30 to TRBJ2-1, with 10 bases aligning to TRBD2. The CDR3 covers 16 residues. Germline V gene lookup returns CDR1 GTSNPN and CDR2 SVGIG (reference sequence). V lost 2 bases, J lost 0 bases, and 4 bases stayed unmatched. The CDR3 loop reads CAWSLWTSGSYNEQFF. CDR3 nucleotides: TGTGCCTGGAGTCTCTGGACTAGCGGCTCCTACAATGAGCAGTTCTTC.

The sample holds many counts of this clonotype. The CDR3 nucleotides are TGTGCCAGCAGCTTGACAGGGGAAGGCAATCAGCCCCAGCATTTT. It yields the protein CASSLTGEGNQPQHF. The V call is TRBV5-5, the J call TRBJ1-5; TRBD1 aligns across 7 bases. CDR3 length: 15 amino acids. Germline CDR1 reads SGHKS; CDR2 reads YYEKEE (reference sequence). Unmatched junction bases numbered 3, after V lost 1 base and J lost 2 bases. Drawing the rest from reference TRBV5-5 and TRBJ1-5, the complete variable domain is DAGVTQSPTHLIKTRGQQVTLRCSPISGHKSVSWYQQVLGQGPQFIFQYYEKEERGRGNFPDRFSARQFPNYSSELNVNALLLGDSALYLCASSLTGEGNQPQHFGDGTRLSIL.

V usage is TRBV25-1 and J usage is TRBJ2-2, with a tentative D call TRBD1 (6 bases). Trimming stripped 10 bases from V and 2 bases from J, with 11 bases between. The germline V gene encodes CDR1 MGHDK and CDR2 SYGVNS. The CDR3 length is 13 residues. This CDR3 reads CAIGQINTGELFF. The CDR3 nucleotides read TGTGCCATCGGACAGATTAACACCGGGGAGCTGTTTTTT.

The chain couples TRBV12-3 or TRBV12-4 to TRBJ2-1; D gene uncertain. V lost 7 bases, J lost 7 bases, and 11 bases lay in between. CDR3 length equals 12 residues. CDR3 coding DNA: TGTGCCAGCACCTTTACCGCGAATGAGCAGTTCTTC. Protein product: CASTFTANEQFF.

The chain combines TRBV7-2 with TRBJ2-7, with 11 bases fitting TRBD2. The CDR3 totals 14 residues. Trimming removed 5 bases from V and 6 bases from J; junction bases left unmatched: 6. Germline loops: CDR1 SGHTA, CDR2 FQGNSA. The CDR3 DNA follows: TGTGCCAGCAGCCTACTAGCGGGAGAAAGCGAGCAGTACTTC. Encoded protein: CASSLLAGESEQYF.

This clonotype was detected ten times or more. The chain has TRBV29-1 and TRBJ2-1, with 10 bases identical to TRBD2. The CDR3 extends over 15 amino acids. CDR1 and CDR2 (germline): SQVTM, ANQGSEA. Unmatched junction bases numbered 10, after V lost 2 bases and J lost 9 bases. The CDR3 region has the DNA TGCAGCGTTGAATTGGCTAGCGGGAGCATAGGTGAGCAGTTCTTC. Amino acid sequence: CSVELASGSIGEQFF.

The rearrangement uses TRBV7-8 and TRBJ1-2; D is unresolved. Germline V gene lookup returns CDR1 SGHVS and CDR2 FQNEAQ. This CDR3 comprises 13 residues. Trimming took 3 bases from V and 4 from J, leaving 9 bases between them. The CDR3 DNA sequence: TGTGCCAGCAGCTTCGGATCCTCCTATGGCTACACCTTC. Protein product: CASSFGSSYGYTF. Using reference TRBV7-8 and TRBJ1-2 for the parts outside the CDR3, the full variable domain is GAGVSQSPRYKVAKRGQDVALRCDPISGHVSLFWYQQALGQGPEFLTYFQNEAQLDKSGLPSDRFFAERPEGSVSTLKIQRTQQEDSAVYLCASSFGSSYGYTFGSGTRLTVV.